A selection of T cell receptor beta chains follows, all from one sample in a study of cytomegalovirus exposure and HLA in healthy donors. Repertoires were generated with immunoSEQ multiplex PCR, while TCRdb's copy carries only in-frame clones and drops some. Here the sample spans about 110,000 clones, about nine tenths being singletons. Material: PBMCs. The receptor set was obtained from a woman younger than 35 in good health and CMV-seronegative. Both conserved end residues are part of each CDR3. D genes are given only for firm matches. A clone size is listed for some rows: how often the clone was seen (once, few, many), or a class if it is expanded.

v_gene	d_gene	abundance	j_gene	CDR3aa	CDR3nt
TRBV27	NA	NA	TRBJ2-1	CASRPPQGRDNEQFF	TGTGCCAGCAGACCACCACAGGGCAGGGACAATGAGCAGTTCTTC
TRBV27	NA	NA	TRBJ1-2	CASSFSGGTNYGYTF	TGTGCCAGCAGTTTCTCCGGCGGGACTAACTATGGCTACACCTTC
TRBV7-2	NA	NA	TRBJ2-5	CASSLHTGGDQETQYF	TGTGCCAGCAGCCTGCATACAGGGGGGGACCAAGAGACCCAGTACTTC
TRBV28	TRBD2	NA	TRBJ2-2	CASTKGLAEGAGELFF	TGTGCCAGCACCAAAGGGCTAGCGGAAGGAGCCGGGGAGCTGTTTTTT
TRBV28	TRBD1	NA	TRBJ1-1	CASSLLQGGYTEAFF	TGTGCCAGCAGTTTATTGCAGGGGGGATACACTGAAGCTTTCTTT
TRBV30	NA	NA	TRBJ1-1	CAGGRGGTEAFF	TGTGCCGGTGGTAGGGGCGGCACTGAAGCTTTCTTT
TRBV29-1	TRBD1	NA	TRBJ2-1	CSALPGQGSGSEQFF	TGCAGCGCCCTACCGGGACAGGGGTCTGGAAGTGAGCAGTTCTTC
TRBV10-3	NA	once	TRBJ1-2	CAISEDHRALYGYTF	TGTGCCATCAGTGAGGACCACAGGGCCCTCTATGGCTACACCTTC
TRBV2	NA	NA	TRBJ2-2	CASNGGGPYTGELFF	TGTGCCAGCAATGGCGGGGGCCCCTACACCGGGGAGCTGTTTTTT
TRBV6-1	NA	NA	TRBJ1-2	CASSGPTASNYGYTF	TGTGCCAGCAGCGGTCCCACAGCCTCTAACTATGGCTACACCTTC
TRBV28	TRBD1	NA	TRBJ1-2	CASSTQGAADYGYTF	TGTGCCAGCAGTACCCAGGGGGCCGCTGACTATGGCTACACCTTC
TRBV4-1	NA	once	TRBJ1-1	CASSQDPGANTEAFF	TGCGCCAGCAGCCAAGACCCGGGAGCGAACACTGAAGCTTTCTTT
TRBV6-4	NA	NA	TRBJ1-1	CASSMGGGTEAFF	TGTGCCAGCAGTATGGGGGGAGGGACTGAAGCTTTCTTT
TRBV28	TRBD2	NA	TRBJ2-1	CASSLYGGRDLNEQFF	TGTGCCAGCAGTTTATACGGCGGGAGGGATTTAAATGAGCAGTTCTTC
TRBV7-9	NA	few	TRBJ2-5	CASSPLGGPRETQYF	TGTGCCAGCAGCCCCCTCGGGGGGCCGAGGGAGACCCAGTACTTC
TRBV5-1	TRBD1	NA	TRBJ2-5	CASTPFLRGKETQYF	TGCGCCAGTACTCCCTTCCTCAGGGGGAAGGAGACCCAGTACTTC